This entry lists 21 T cell receptor beta chains sequenced from one sample in a study of blood T cell repertoires in COVID-19. Profiled with immunoSEQ multiplex PCR; TCRdb holds only in-frame clones, not every one. In the table there are roughly 230,000 clones, 85% to 95% of which are singletons. Input material: peripheral blood. The receptor source for this set is a man younger than 45 with COVID-19, enrolled during active disease.

The rearrangement uses TRBV6-6 and TRBJ2-2; the D gene is possibly TRBD1 (5 bases). There are 14 residues in the CDR3. Germline CDR1 is MNHNY and CDR2 is SVGAGI (reference sequence). The V end was cut by 7 bases, the J end by 0 bases, with 9 bases between. This chain's CDR3 is CASTAGPNTGELFF. As DNA, the CDR3 is TGTGCCAGCACGGCAGGGCCGAACACCGGGGAGCTGTTTTTT.

The chain has TRBV5-1 and TRBJ1-1; tentative D call: TRBD1 (6 bases). The CDR3 contains 14 residues. With 2 bases removed from V and 6 bases from J, the gap between germline ends came to 14 bases. Germline values: CDR1 SGHRS, CDR2 YFSETQ. In DNA form, the CDR3 reads TGCGCCAGCAGCTTTCCAGGGGAGAGCTCTGAAGCTTTCTTT. This codes for CASSFPGESSEAFF.

The V call is TRBV10-3, the J call TRBJ1-2; TRBD1 is a possible D gene (5 bases). Germline V gene lookup returns CDR1 ENHRY and CDR2 SYGVKD. The CDR3 loop spans 12 amino acids. The V and J ends lost 0 bases and 7 bases respectively, with 6 bases between them. The CDR3: CAISESGGGYTF. CDR3 nucleotide sequence: TGTGCCATCAGTGAGTCGGGGGGTGGCTACACCTTC.

The genes are TRBV9 and TRBJ2-1; D is unclear. CDR3 size: 15 residues. The V and J ends lost 1 base and 0 bases respectively, with 8 bases between them. In germline, CDR1 is SGDLS, CDR2 YYNGEE. The CDR3 here is CASSVQVSSYNEQFF. In nucleotides, the CDR3 is TGTGCCAGCAGCGTACAGGTGAGCTCCTACAATGAGCAGTTCTTC.

The chain recombines TRBV24-1 with TRBJ2-3, with 7 nucleotides matching TRBD2. The J segment lost 5 bases and the V segment lost 9 bases, leaving 7 bases of the junction unmatched. This CDR3 is built from 13 residues. The germline gives CDR1 KGHDR, CDR2 SFDVKD. Here the CDR3 reads CATRGLEGDTQYF. As DNA, the CDR3 is TGTGCCACCCGTGGACTAGAGGGAGATACGCAGTATTTT.

V is TRBV5-1 and J is TRBJ1-2, with D possibly TRBD1 on 6 matching bases. The V gene lost 2 bases and the J gene lost 8 bases, with 13 bases spanning the gap. The length of the CDR3 is 13 residues. Germline CDR1 is SGHRS and CDR2 is YFSETQ. The CDR3 region has the DNA TGCGCCAGCAGCTTACCGCAGGGGAGAGGCTACACCTTC. This gives the protein CASSLPQGRGYTF.

J is TRBJ1-4 and V is TRBV19, with D unclear. CDR1 LNHDA and CDR2 SQIVND come from the germline V gene (reference sequence). This CDR3 region has 15 residues. Trimming removed 5 bases from V and 7 bases from J, with 17 bases in between. CDR3 amino acids: CASSPRTEGSEKLFF. The CDR3 nucleotides read TGTGCCAGTAGTCCTAGGACGGAGGGCTCTGAAAAACTGTTTTTT.

The chain joins TRBV3-1 (or the pseudogene TRBV3-2) to TRBJ2-6; a weak D match, TRBD1 (6 bases). CDR1 is LGHDT and CDR2 is YNNKEL in the germline V gene (reference sequence). This CDR3 region has 17 residues. V was clipped by 4 bases and J by 4 bases, with 17 bases between them. CDR3 nucleotides: TGTGCCAGCAGCCTCGGAACAGGGCGGTCGGGGGCCAACGTCCTGACTTTC. It is translated as CASSLGTGRSGANVLTF.

The J gene is TRBJ2-7, the V gene TRBV4-1, with D possibly being TRBD1 (6 bases). V lost 0 bases, J lost 2 bases, and 14 bases lay in between. This CDR3 contains 16 residues. The germline gives CDR1 MGHRA, CDR2 YSYEKL. CDR3 residues: CASSQEPGHDTYEQYF. DNA of the CDR3: TGCGCCAGCAGCCAAGAACCGGGACACGATACCTACGAGCAGTACTTC.

This clone was detected ten times or more. The same CDR3 arises from other DNA sequences in this sample as well. The chain combines TRBV20-1 with TRBJ2-7; D is perhaps TRBD1 (5 bases). The V end was cut by 2 bases, the J end by 5 bases, with 7 bases between. From germline, CDR1 is DFQATT and CDR2 SNEGSKA (reference sequence). The CDR3 has 11 residues. As DNA, the CDR3 is TGCAGTGCTAGATCAGGGCACGAGCAGTACTTC. Its translation: CSARSGHEQYF.

The genes are TRBV9 and TRBJ1-1, with a weak D call TRBD1 (5 bases). In germline, CDR1 is SGDLS, CDR2 YYNGEE. The CDR3 covers 12 residues. V lost 0 bases and J lost 11, with 11 bases in between. CDR3 sequence: CASSVGGAAAFF. CDR3 in DNA: TGTGCCAGCAGCGTAGGTGGGGCGGCTGCTTTCTTT.

The J gene is TRBJ2-4, the V gene TRBV3-1 (or the pseudogene TRBV3-2); 11 nucleotides align to TRBD2. The V gene end was trimmed by 4 bases and the J gene end by 0 bases; junction bases not matched to a gene: 11. The CDR3 has 19 amino acids. CDR1 and CDR2 from the germline V gene are LGHDT and YNNKEL (reference sequence). This chain's CDR3 is CASSPPLAGGSLAKNIQYF. The CDR3 nucleotides are TGTGCCAGCAGCCCCCCTCTAGCGGGGGGTTCATTAGCCAAAAACATTCAGTACTTC.

The chain has TRBV4-1 and TRBJ1-2, with 8 bases matching TRBD1. The CDR3 covers 13 residues. Per the germline V gene, CDR1 is MGHRA and CDR2 is YSYEKL. The J segment lost 7 bases and the V segment lost 5 bases, leaving 6 bases of the junction unmatched. Here the CDR3 DNA reads TGCGCCAGCAGCATCCAGGGGGCGCCTGGCTACACCTTC. Protein sequence: CASSIQGAPGYTF.

The chain recombines TRBV6-5 with TRBJ1-1; 9 bases fit TRBD1. CDR1 is MNHEY and CDR2 is SVGAGI in the germline V gene. V was clipped by 2 bases and J by 4 bases; unmatched bases: 2. The CDR3 length is 14 residues. CDR3 bases: TGTGCCAGCAGTTACGACAGGGGGATCACTGAAGCTTTCTTT. Encoded protein: CASSYDRGITEAFF.

This chain links TRBV5-4 with TRBJ1-6, with 9 bases identical to TRBD1. Germline loops: CDR1 SGHNT, CDR2 YYREEE (reference sequence). J gave up 0 bases and V 4 bases, and 11 bases lay outside the gene matches. The CDR3 is made up of 19 amino acids. This CDR3 is CASSLGPGTGSSYNSPLHF. In DNA, the CDR3 is TGTGCCAGCAGCCTTGGTCCCGGGACAGGGAGCTCCTATAATTCACCCCTCCACTTT.

This chain joins TRBV5-1 and TRBJ2-5, with D tentatively TRBD2 (5 bases). V lost 1 base to trimming and J lost 2 bases, with 12 bases between them. CDR3 length: 15 amino acids. The germline CDR1 and CDR2 sequences are SGHRS and YFSETQ. The DNA of the CDR3 is TGCGCCAGCAGCTTGAACCGGGGTACACAAGAGACCCAGTACTTC. The encoded protein is CASSLNRGTQETQYF.

The chain links TRBV3-1 (or the pseudogene TRBV3-2) to TRBJ2-7; maybe TRBD2 (5 bases). Germline V lookup: CDR1 LGHDT, CDR2 YNNKEL (reference sequence). V lost 2 bases and J 3 bases, leaving 11 bases between the germline ends. The CDR3 has 14 amino acids. The CDR3 protein is CASSQHPEGYEQYF. In nucleotides, the CDR3 is TGTGCCAGCAGCCAACACCCCGAGGGCTACGAGCAGTACTTC.

The rearrangement links TRBV2 to TRBJ2-1; 8 nucleotides line up with TRBD2. Germline V gene sequence: CDR1 SNHLY, CDR2 FYNNEI. This CDR3 has 13 amino acids. V trimming: 8 bases; J trimming: 8 bases; junction bases outside the gene matches: 8. CDR3 loop: CASGLGRGDEQFF. CDR3 coding DNA: TGTGCCAGCGGACTAGGGCGGGGGGATGAGCAGTTCTTC. Variable domain in full (rest from reference TRBV2 and TRBJ2-1): EPEVTQTPSHQVTQMGQEVILRCVPISNHLYFYWYRQILGQKVEFLVSFYNNEISEKSEIFDDQFSVERPDGSNFTLKIRSTKLEDSAMYFCASGLGRGDEQFFGPGTRLTVL.

The chain has TRBV6-4 and TRBJ2-1; D gene ambiguous. The germline V and J ends were trimmed by 3 bases and 0 bases, with 9 bases remaining between them. The CDR3 is 15 residues long. Germline-derived CDR1 and CDR2 are MRHNA and SNTAGT. The CDR3 spells CASSESASSYNEQFF. In nucleotides, the CDR3 is TGTGCCAGCAGTGAAAGCGCCAGCTCCTACAATGAGCAGTTCTTC.

The chain has TRBV9 and TRBJ1-1, with 9 bases that match TRBD1. Germline V gene sequence: CDR1 SGDLS, CDR2 YYNGEE. The CDR3 contains 15 residues. V shed 4 bases and J 3 bases; nucleotides not matched to a gene: 7. DNA of the CDR3: TGTGCCAGCAGCCCTTTGACAGGGGGGTACACTGAAGCTTTCTTT. It encodes CASSPLTGGYTEAFF.

This clone has just one count. V gene TRBV11-3 combines with J gene TRBJ2-1, with D unclear. The CDR3 contains 13 residues. Trimming removed 4 bases at V and 10 bases at J, with 14 bases between. The germline gives CDR1 SGHNT, CDR2 YENEEA. The CDR3 sequence: CASSSPGQQEQFF. The CDR3 DNA sequence: TGTGCCAGCAGCTCCCCAGGCCAGCAGGAGCAGTTCTTC.